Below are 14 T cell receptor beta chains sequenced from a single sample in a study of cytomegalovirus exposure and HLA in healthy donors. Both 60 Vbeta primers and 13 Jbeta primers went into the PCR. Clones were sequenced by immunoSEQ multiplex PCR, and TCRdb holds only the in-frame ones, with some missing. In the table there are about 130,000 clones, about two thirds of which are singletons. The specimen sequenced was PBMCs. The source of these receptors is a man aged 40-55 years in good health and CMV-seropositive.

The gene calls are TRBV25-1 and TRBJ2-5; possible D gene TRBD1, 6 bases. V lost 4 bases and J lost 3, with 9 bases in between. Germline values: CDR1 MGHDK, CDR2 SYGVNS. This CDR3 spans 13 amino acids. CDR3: CASSVTGKETQYF. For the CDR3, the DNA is TGTGCCAGCAGTGTTACAGGGAAAGAGACCCAGTACTTC.

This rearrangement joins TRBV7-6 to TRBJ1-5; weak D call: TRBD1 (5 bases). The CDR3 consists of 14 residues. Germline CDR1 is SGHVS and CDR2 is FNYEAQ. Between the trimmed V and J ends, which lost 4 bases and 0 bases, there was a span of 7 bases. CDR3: CASSSGLSNQPQHF. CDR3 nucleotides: TGTGCCAGCAGCTCGGGACTTAGCAATCAGCCCCAGCATTTT.

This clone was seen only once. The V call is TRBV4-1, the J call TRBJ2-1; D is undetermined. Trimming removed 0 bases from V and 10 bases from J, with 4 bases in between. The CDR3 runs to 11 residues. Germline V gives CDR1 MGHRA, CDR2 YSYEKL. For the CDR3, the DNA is TGCGCCAGCAGCCAAGAGGGCGAGCAGTTCTTC. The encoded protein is CASSQEGEQFF.

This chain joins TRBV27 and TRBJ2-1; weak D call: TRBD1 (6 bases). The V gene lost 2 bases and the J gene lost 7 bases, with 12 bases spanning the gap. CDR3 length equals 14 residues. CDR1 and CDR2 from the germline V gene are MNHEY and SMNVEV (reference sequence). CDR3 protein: CASSLGQSMNEQFF. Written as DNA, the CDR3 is TGTGCCAGCAGTTTAGGACAGTCTATGAATGAGCAGTTCTTC.

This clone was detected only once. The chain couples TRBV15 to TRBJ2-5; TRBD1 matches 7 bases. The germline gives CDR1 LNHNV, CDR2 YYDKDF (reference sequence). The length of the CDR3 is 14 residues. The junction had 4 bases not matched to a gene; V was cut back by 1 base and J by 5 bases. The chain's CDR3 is CATSRVGQLETQYF. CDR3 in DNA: TGTGCCACCAGCAGAGTGGGACAGCTGGAGACCCAGTACTTC. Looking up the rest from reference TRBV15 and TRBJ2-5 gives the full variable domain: DAMVIQNPRYQVTQFGKPVTLSCSQTLNHNVMYWYQQKSSQAPKLLFHYYDKDFNNEADTPDNFQSRRPNTSFCFLDIRSPGLGDTAMYLCATSRVGQLETQYFGPGTRLLVL.

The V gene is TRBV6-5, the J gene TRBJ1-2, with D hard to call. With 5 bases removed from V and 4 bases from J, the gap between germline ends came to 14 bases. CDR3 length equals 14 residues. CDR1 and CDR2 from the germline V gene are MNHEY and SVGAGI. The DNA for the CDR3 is TGTGCCAGCAGTGAAGATTTGCGGGTCTATGGCTACACCTTC. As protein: CASSEDLRVYGYTF.

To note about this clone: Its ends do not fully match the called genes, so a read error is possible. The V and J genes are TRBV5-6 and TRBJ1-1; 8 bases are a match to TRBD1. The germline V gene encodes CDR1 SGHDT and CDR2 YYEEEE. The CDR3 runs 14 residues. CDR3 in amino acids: CASSMDRANTDAFF. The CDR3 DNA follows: TGTGCCAGCAGCATGGACAGGGCGAACACTGACGCTTTCTTT.

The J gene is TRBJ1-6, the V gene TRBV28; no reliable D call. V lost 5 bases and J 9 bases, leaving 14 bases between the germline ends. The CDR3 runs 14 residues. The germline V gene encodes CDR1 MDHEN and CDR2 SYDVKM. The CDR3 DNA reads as TGTGCCAGCAGTGACCGGAGTGAGGTTTCACCCCTCCACTTT. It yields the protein CASSDRSEVSPLHF.

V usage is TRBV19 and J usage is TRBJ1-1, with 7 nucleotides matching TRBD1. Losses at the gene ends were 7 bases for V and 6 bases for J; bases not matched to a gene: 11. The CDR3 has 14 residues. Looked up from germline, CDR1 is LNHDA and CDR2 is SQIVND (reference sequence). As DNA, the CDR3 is TGTGCCAGTAACATCCAACAGGGGCATCCTGAAGCTTTCTTT. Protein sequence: CASNIQQGHPEAFF.

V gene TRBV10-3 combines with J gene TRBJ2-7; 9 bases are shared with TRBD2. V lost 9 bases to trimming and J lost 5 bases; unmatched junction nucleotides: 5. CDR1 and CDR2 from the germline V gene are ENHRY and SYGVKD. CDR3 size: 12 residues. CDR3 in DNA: TGTGCCATTAGCGGGAGAAGTGACGAGCAGTACTTC. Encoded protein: CAISGRSDEQYF.

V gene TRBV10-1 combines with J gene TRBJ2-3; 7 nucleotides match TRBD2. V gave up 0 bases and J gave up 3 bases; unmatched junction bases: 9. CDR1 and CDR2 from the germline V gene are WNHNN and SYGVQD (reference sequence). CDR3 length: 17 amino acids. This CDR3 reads CASSESFLAERTDTQYF. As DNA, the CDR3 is TGCGCCAGCAGTGAGTCTTTTCTAGCGGAGAGGACAGATACGCAGTATTTT.

CDR3 region: CASSIRQSSYNEQFF. The CDR3 DNA reads TGTGCCAGTAGTATCAGGCAGTCCTCCTACAATGAGCAGTTCTTC. V and J are TRBV19 and TRBJ2-1; D uncertain. The CDR3 runs 15 residues. The germline V and J ends were trimmed by 3 bases and 0 bases, with 9 bases remaining between them. The germline V gene encodes CDR1 LNHDA and CDR2 SQIVND (reference sequence).

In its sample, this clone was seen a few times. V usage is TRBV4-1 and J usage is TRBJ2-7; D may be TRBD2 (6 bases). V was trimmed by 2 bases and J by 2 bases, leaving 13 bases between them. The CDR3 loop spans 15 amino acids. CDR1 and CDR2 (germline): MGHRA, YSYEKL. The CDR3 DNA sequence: TGCGCCAGCAGCCAACCCGGGAGACCCCCCTACGAGCAGTACTTC. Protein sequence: CASSQPGRPPYEQYF.

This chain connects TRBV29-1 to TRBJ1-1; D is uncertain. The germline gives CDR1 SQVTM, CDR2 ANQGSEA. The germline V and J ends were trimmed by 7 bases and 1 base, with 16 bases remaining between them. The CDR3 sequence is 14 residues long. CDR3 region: CSAGGPSGNTEAFF. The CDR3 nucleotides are TGCAGCGCAGGAGGGCCGTCGGGGAACACTGAAGCTTTCTTT.